This T cell receptor beta chain was sequenced in a study of cytomegalovirus exposure and HLA in healthy donors. CDR1 MDHEN and CDR2 SYDVKM come from the germline V gene. The V and J ends lost 6 bases and 3 bases respectively, with 20 bases between them. The CDR3 has 16 amino acids. Study findings and constraints: An assumption of roughly uniform sequencing depth across donors underlay the presence/absence analyses. Highly shared sequence variants in one cluster were likely a sequencing artifact. TCR beta sequences reportedly predicted the HLA-A and HLA-B alleles of most subjects accurately. Serostatus for CMV was the only available immune exposure information.

13 Jbeta primers and 60 Vbeta primers were used for the PCR. Only in-frame clones appear in the TCRdb table, and some are missing; sequencing was by immunoSEQ multiplex PCR. Among 110,000 or so clones listed, under 90% were seen once. Regarding this clone: What it binds is unknown.

This TCR came from a woman between 18 and 29 years old in good health and CMV-seronegative. This chain links TRBV28 with TRBJ1-1, with a weak D call TRBD1 (5 bases). Specimen: PBMCs. CDR3 DNA sequence: TGTGCCAGCAGGTCCCCCGGTACCGGGGGGGACACTGAAGCTTTCTTT. Protein product: CASRSPGTGGDTEAFF.